Listed below are T cell receptor beta chains from one sample, sequenced in a study of type 1 and type 2 diabetes patients. TCRdb reprocessed the multiplex PCR reads with MiXCR, giving one entry per CDR3 protein. The sample holds under 300,000 distinct CDR3 sequences, over 45% seen once. The sequenced sample consisted of peripheral blood mononuclear cells (PBMCs). These receptors all come from a man younger than 35 with type 2 diabetes. The CDR3 runs from the conserved cysteine through the conserved F or W. The D gene is left open where the match is weak. Clone size is stated in some rows and not others, as once, few, many or a class when expanded.

size	J	D	V	CDR3	DNA
once	TRBJ1-2	-	TRBV29-1	CSVSSGTYGYTF	TGCAGCGTATCGTCGGGGACCTATGGCTACACCTTC
few	TRBJ1-2	-	TRBV28	CASSSLTDFYGYTF	TGTGCCAGCAGTTCGCTGACCGACTTCTATGGCTACACCTTC
few	TRBJ1-1	-	TRBV7-9	CASSPQLGVGLNTEAFF	TGTGCCAGCAGCCCGCAACTGGGGGTGGGCCTGAACACTGAAGCTTTCTTT
-	TRBJ1-5	-	TRBV27	CASSSGDQPQHF	TGTGCCAGTTCCTCAGGGGATCAGCCCCAGCATTTT
-	TRBJ1-3	-	TRBV2	CASSEFASSGNTIYF	TGTGCCAGCAGTGAATTCGCGAGCTCTGGAAACACCATATATTTT
-	TRBJ1-1	TRBD1	TRBV7-2	CASSRDRDTEAFF	TGTGCCAGCAGTCGGGACAGGGACACTGAAGCTTTCTTT
-	TRBJ2-3	-	TRBV24-1	CATSDPRIRTDTQYF	TGTGCCACCAGTGACCCGAGGATACGCACAGATACGCAGTATTTT
-	TRBJ2-6	-	TRBV5-8	CASSLAVGGFSGANVLTF	TGTGCCAGCAGCTTGGCGGTGGGCGGATTCTCTGGGGCCAACGTCCTGACTTTC
few	TRBJ2-1	TRBD1	TRBV9	CASSSQGQYNEQFF	TGTGCCAGCAGCTCACAGGGACAGTACAATGAGCAGTTCTTC
-	TRBJ2-5	-	TRBV30	CAWSVIRGPQETQYF	TGTGCCTGGAGTGTAATCAGGGGCCCCCAAGAGACCCAGTACTTC
once	TRBJ2-7	TRBD1	TRBV10-3	CAISGTGDSYEQYF	TGTGCCATCAGCGGGACAGGGGACTCTTACGAGCAGTACTTC
-	TRBJ2-2	TRBD1	TRBV19	CASSSRTGGSNGELFF	TGTGCCAGTAGTTCCCGGACAGGGGGCAGCAACGGGGAGCTGTTTTTT
few	TRBJ2-5	TRBD1	TRBV7-9	CASSTDRASETQYF	TGTGCCAGCAGCACGGACAGGGCGAGCGAGACCCAGTACTTC
many	TRBJ2-1	-	TRBV10-1	CASTQGLGNEQFF	TGCGCCAGCACCCAGGGGCTAGGGAATGAGCAGTTCTTC
-	TRBJ2-5	TRBD2	TRBV20-1	CSATKLAGGQETQYF	TGCAGTGCGACGAAACTAGCGGGGGGCCAAGAGACCCAGTACTTC
few	TRBJ1-4	-	TRBV7-6	CASSLEGGTSTNEKLFF	TGTGCCAGCAGCTTAGAGGGAGGGACCTCAACTAATGAAAAACTGTTTTTT
few	TRBJ2-1	-	TRBV14	CASSQDSRTVNNEQFF	TGTGCCAGCAGCCAAGATTCTAGGACAGTAAACAATGAGCAGTTCTTC
once	TRBJ2-1	-	TRBV10-3	CASSENFNEQFF	TGTGCCAGCAGTGAAAATTTTAATGAGCAGTTCTTC
-	TRBJ2-2	TRBD1	TRBV19	CASSSDRGWTGELFF	TGTGCCAGTAGTTCCGACAGGGGATGGACCGGGGAGCTGTTTTTT
once	TRBJ1-1	-	TRBV4-1	CASSQDQGSDTEAFF	TGCGCCAGCAGCCAAGATCAGGGGTCTGACACTGAAGCTTTCTTT
-	TRBJ2-7	TRBD1	TRBV18	CASSPGDSSYEQYF	TGTGCCAGCTCACCAGGGGACAGCTCCTACGAGCAGTACTTC
few	TRBJ1-1	TRBD1	TRBV30	CAWRKRDSINEAFF	TGTGCCTGGAGGAAAAGGGACAGTATAAATGAAGCTTTCTTT
few	TRBJ2-5	-	TRBV4-1	CASSQVVQETQYF	TGCGCCAGCAGCCAAGTAGTCCAAGAGACCCAGTACTTC
few	TRBJ2-7	-	TRBV20-1	CSATGKYEQYF	TGCAGTGCTACAGGGAAATACGAGCAGTACTTC
-	TRBJ2-1	TRBD2	TRBV20-1	CSARTSSYNEQFF	TGCAGTGCCCGGACTAGCTCCTACAATGAGCAGTTCTTC
-	TRBJ1-2	TRBD1	TRBV7-2	CASSFGQGDYGYTF	TGTGCCAGCAGCTTTGGACAGGGAGACTATGGCTACACCTTC
-	TRBJ2-7	-	TRBV11-1	CASSFGAFGYEQYF	TGTGCCAGCAGCTTCGGGGCATTCGGCTACGAGCAGTACTTC
once	TRBJ1-2	TRBD1	TRBV7-6	CASSPGGYWGYTF	TGTGCCAGCAGTCCAGGGGGCTACTGGGGCTACACCTTC
few	TRBJ2-7	TRBD1	TRBV28	CASSLGGTGYHEQYF	TGTGCCAGCAGTTTAGGGGGGACAGGGTACCACGAGCAGTACTTC
few	TRBJ2-3	-	TRBV9	CASSVGPTDTQYF	TGTGCCAGCAGCGTAGGCCCCACAGATACGCAGTATTTT
few	TRBJ2-3	TRBD2	TRBV2	CASTGLAGGRTQYF	TGTGCCAGCACGGGACTAGCGGGAGGGCGTACGCAGTATTTT
few	TRBJ1-2	-	TRBV5-1	CASSLASGGGWGYTF	TGCGCCAGCAGCTTGGCCTCGGGGGGCGGATGGGGCTACACCTTC
few	TRBJ2-7	-	TRBV10-1	CASSIRQGPPYEQYF	TGCGCCAGCAGTATTCGGCAGGGGCCACCCTACGAGCAGTACTTC
-	TRBJ2-2	-	TRBV10-1	CASSESVYGELFF	TGCGCCAGCAGTGAGTCGGTTTATGGGGAGCTGTTTTTT
-	TRBJ1-2	-	TRBV2	CASSEGLEEGYTF	TGTGCCAGCAGTGAGGGGCTCGAGGAAGGCTACACCTTC
few	TRBJ2-2	-	TRBV4-1	CASSQISTGELFF	TGCGCCAGCAGCCAAATTAGCACCGGGGAGCTGTTTTTT